This T cell receptor beta chain was documented in a study of blood T cell repertoires in COVID-19. Overall study: Sample material is recorded as cDNA or gDNA derived from T cells, B-cell-depleted T cells, or PBMCs.

The repertoire was sequenced with immunoSEQ multiplex PCR; TCRdb's copy has only in-frame clones and lacks some. In the table there are about 480,000 clones, around 89% of which are singletons. The CDR3 loop spans 14 amino acids. CDR1 and CDR2 from the germline V gene are SGHTS and YDEGEE. V shed 4 bases and J shed 7 bases, with 14 bases lying between them. This sequence joins TRBV5-8 and TRBJ1-4; D remains ambiguous. Sequenced sample: PBMCs or T cells enriched from blood (not recorded which). This receptor was identified in a woman in her thirties or forties who had recovered from COVID-19. Here the CDR3 reads CASSRLRISEKLFF. CDR3 nucleotide sequence: TGTGCCAGCAGCCGTTTGAGGATCTCTGAAAAACTGTTTTTT.